This T cell receptor beta chain emerged from a study of T cells in localized non-small cell lung cancer. Profiled with immunoSEQ multiplex PCR; TCRdb holds only in-frame clones, not every one. This sample has 86,000 or so clones, with 84% found just once. Details on this clone: Its antigen is still unknown.

The germline V gene encodes CDR1 KGHSH and CDR2 LQKENI. Unmatched junction bases numbered 9, after V lost 2 bases and J lost 5 bases. The CDR3 has 16 residues. General observations from the study: Within adjacent lung there appeared a median around 55 of the top 100 tumor clones.

The sample in question was peripheral blood, obtained before any cancer treatment. V usage is TRBV18 and J usage is TRBJ2-5, with 9 bases matching TRBD1. This receptor was identified in a man aged 40 to 69 with stage I lung adenocarcinoma. CDR3 in DNA: TGTGCCAGCTCACCAAGGGGACAGGGTGATGGGGAGACCCAGTACTTC. It codes for CASSPRGQGDGETQYF. Together with reference TRBV18 and TRBJ2-5, the CDR3 gives the full variable domain: NAGVMQNPRHLVRRRGQEARLRCSPMKGHSHVYWYRQLPEEGLKFMVYLQKENIIDESGMPKERFSAEFPKEGPSILRIQQVVRGDSAAYFCASSPRGQGDGETQYFGPGTRLLVL.